This is a list of T cell receptor beta chains from one sample in a study of technical replicates of blood from a handful of donors. Generated by immunoSEQ multiplex PCR, the TCRdb table keeps only in-frame clones and is missing some. The data hold roughly 70,000 clones, with around 93% observed a single time. The material sequenced was T cells isolated from PBMCs. The origin of the receptors is a human donor in good health. The CDR3 runs from the conserved cysteine through the conserved F or W. A D gene is named only where the DNA matches it firmly. Size tells how often a clone was seen (once, few, many) or the class of an expanded clone, and some rows leave it out.

d_call: NA
j_call: TRBJ2-7
v_call: TRBV2
clone_size: NA
cdr3_nt: TGTGCCAGCAGTGTTAACAGGGCCAACGAGCAGTACTTC
cdr3_aa: CASSVNRANEQYF

d_call: TRBD1
j_call: TRBJ2-5
v_call: TRBV7-9
clone_size: NA
cdr3_nt: TGTGCCAGCAGCTCCAGACAGGGGGCCCAAGAGACCCAGTACTTC
cdr3_aa: CASSSRQGAQETQYF

d_call: NA
j_call: TRBJ1-2
v_call: TRBV6-5
clone_size: NA
cdr3_nt: TGTGCCAGCAGTTACCAAACAGGGCTAAGTGGCTACACCTTC
cdr3_aa: CASSYQTGLSGYTF

d_call: TRBD1
j_call: TRBJ1-2
v_call: TRBV6-6
clone_size: NA
cdr3_nt: TGTGCCAGCAGTTACTCTACGGGACAGGGGGCGCGCGGCTACACCTTC
cdr3_aa: CASSYSTGQGARGYTF

d_call: NA
j_call: TRBJ2-2
v_call: TRBV27
clone_size: NA
cdr3_nt: TGTGCCAGCAGCATACAGGGATTTCCTGGTATAACCGGGGAGCTGTTTTTT
cdr3_aa: CASSIQGFPGITGELFF

d_call: NA
j_call: TRBJ1-2
v_call: TRBV28
clone_size: NA
cdr3_nt: TGTGCCAGCAAGGCCCACAGCTCGTCTAACTATGGCTACACCTTC
cdr3_aa: CASKAHSSSNYGYTF

d_call: NA
j_call: TRBJ2-1
v_call: TRBV6-5
clone_size: NA
cdr3_nt: TGTGCCAGCAGTCCTTCCGTTAATGAGCAGTTCTTC
cdr3_aa: CASSPSVNEQFF

d_call: TRBD1
j_call: TRBJ2-3
v_call: TRBV29-1
clone_size: NA
cdr3_nt: TGCAGCGCCCGCTCCGGACAGGACAGCACAGATACGCAGTATTTT
cdr3_aa: CSARSGQDSTDTQYF

d_call: NA
j_call: TRBJ2-1
v_call: TRBV9
clone_size: once
cdr3_nt: TGTGCCAGCAGCGCGGGGGGACAGGTGAACTACAATGAGCAGTTCTTC
cdr3_aa: CASSAGGQVNYNEQFF

d_call: TRBD1
j_call: TRBJ1-1
v_call: TRBV5-1
clone_size: NA
cdr3_nt: TGCGCCAGCAGCTTCGGGACAGGGACAAATACTGAAGCTTTCTTT
cdr3_aa: CASSFGTGTNTEAFF

d_call: TRBD2
j_call: TRBJ2-3
v_call: TRBV29-1
clone_size: once
cdr3_nt: TGCAGCGTTACGCTTAGCGGGAGGTCAGATACGCAGTATTTT
cdr3_aa: CSVTLSGRSDTQYF

d_call: TRBD1
j_call: TRBJ1-1
v_call: TRBV4-1
clone_size: NA
cdr3_nt: TGCGCCAGCAGCCAATCGCTTGGAGGACAGGGGGAGGGGGAAGCTTTCTTT
cdr3_aa: CASSQSLGGQGEGEAFF

d_call: TRBD2
j_call: TRBJ2-3
v_call: TRBV10-1
clone_size: NA
cdr3_nt: TGCGCCAGCAGCCTGACTAGCGGGGGTCTCGGCACAGATACGCAGTATTTT
cdr3_aa: CASSLTSGGLGTDTQYF

d_call: NA
j_call: TRBJ2-1
v_call: TRBV7-7
clone_size: NA
cdr3_nt: TGTGCCAGCAGCTTAAGGCCGGTGCAGGGGAATTTGTACAATGAGCAGTTCTTC
cdr3_aa: CASSLRPVQGNLYNEQFF

d_call: NA
j_call: TRBJ2-6
v_call: TRBV7-9
clone_size: NA
cdr3_nt: TGTGCCAGCAGCTTAGTGGCAGGGTCCGGGGCCAACGTCCTGACTTTC
cdr3_aa: CASSLVAGSGANVLTF

d_call: TRBD2
j_call: TRBJ2-7
v_call: TRBV6-5
clone_size: NA
cdr3_nt: TGTGCCAGCAGCGAGACTAGCGGGAGATACGAGCAGTACTTC
cdr3_aa: CASSETSGRYEQYF

d_call: NA
j_call: TRBJ1-1
v_call: TRBV27
clone_size: NA
cdr3_nt: TGTGCCAGCAGTTTAACGCCAGGCCTGATAACTGAAGCTTTCTTT
cdr3_aa: CASSLTPGLITEAFF

d_call: TRBD1
j_call: TRBJ2-2
v_call: TRBV29-1
clone_size: NA
cdr3_nt: TGCAGCGTGTTAACCGGGACAGTGACCGGGGAGCTGTTTTTT
cdr3_aa: CSVLTGTVTGELFF

d_call: NA
j_call: TRBJ2-7
v_call: TRBV19
clone_size: NA
cdr3_nt: TGTGCCAGTAGTATCGGGGCGGGAAATTACGAGCAGTACTTC
cdr3_aa: CASSIGAGNYEQYF

d_call: TRBD1
j_call: TRBJ2-3
v_call: TRBV5-4
clone_size: NA
cdr3_nt: TGTGCCAGCAGCCTCGACAGGGTCGGCGATACGCAGTATTTT
cdr3_aa: CASSLDRVGDTQYF

d_call: TRBD1
j_call: TRBJ2-2
v_call: TRBV19
clone_size: NA
cdr3_nt: TGTGCCAGTAGCCGAGGACAGGGGGCGGACACCGGGGAGCTGTTTTTT
cdr3_aa: CASSRGQGADTGELFF

d_call: TRBD2
j_call: TRBJ2-1
v_call: TRBV19
clone_size: NA
cdr3_nt: TGTGCCAGTAGTTGGGGAGGGAGGTACAATGAGCAGTTCTTC
cdr3_aa: CASSWGGRYNEQFF

d_call: NA
j_call: TRBJ1-1
v_call: TRBV5-1
clone_size: NA
cdr3_nt: TGCGCCAGCAGCTTGGACGGTGTGAACACTGAAGCTTTCTTT
cdr3_aa: CASSLDGVNTEAFF

d_call: NA
j_call: TRBJ2-7
v_call: TRBV7-2
clone_size: NA
cdr3_nt: TGTGCCAGTAGCCGGGATTCAGGCCTGCAGTACTTC
cdr3_aa: CASSRDSGLQYF

d_call: NA
j_call: TRBJ1-4
v_call: TRBV2
clone_size: once
cdr3_nt: TGTGCCAGCAGTGAATGGACACCGTCGGCAACTAATGAAAAACTGTTTTTT
cdr3_aa: CASSEWTPSATNEKLFF

d_call: NA
j_call: TRBJ2-7
v_call: TRBV11-3
clone_size: NA
cdr3_nt: TGTGCCAGCAGCTTGTCACAGTCCTACGAGCAGTACTTC
cdr3_aa: CASSLSQSYEQYF

d_call: TRBD1
j_call: TRBJ1-1
v_call: TRBV7-3
clone_size: NA
cdr3_nt: TGTGCCAGCAGCTCCATCAAAAAGACAGGGGGCCACACTGAAGCTTTCTTT
cdr3_aa: CASSSIKKTGGHTEAFF

d_call: TRBD1
j_call: TRBJ2-2
v_call: TRBV30
clone_size: NA
cdr3_nt: TGTGCCTGGGGCCGGGACAGCACCGGGGAGCTGTTTTTT
cdr3_aa: CAWGRDSTGELFF

d_call: NA
j_call: TRBJ1-4
v_call: TRBV10-3
clone_size: NA
cdr3_nt: TGTGCCATCAGCGAGGGGCCGCCACTGAATGAAAAACTGTTTTTT
cdr3_aa: CAISEGPPLNEKLFF

d_call: NA
j_call: TRBJ1-4
v_call: TRBV6-1
clone_size: NA
cdr3_nt: TGTGCCAGCAGTGACCCGGGGGGGAGGAGGAAACTGTTTTTT
cdr3_aa: CASSDPGGRRKLFF

d_call: TRBD2
j_call: TRBJ2-1
v_call: TRBV27
clone_size: NA
cdr3_nt: TGTGCCAGCAGTCTCGGGACTAGCGGAGGTGGGTTCTACAATGAGCAGTTCTTC
cdr3_aa: CASSLGTSGGGFYNEQFF

d_call: NA
j_call: TRBJ1-2
v_call: TRBV5-4
clone_size: NA
cdr3_nt: TGTGCCAGCAGCTTGAACAGGGATGCCTATGGCTACACCTTC
cdr3_aa: CASSLNRDAYGYTF

d_call: TRBD1
j_call: TRBJ2-3
v_call: TRBV2
clone_size: NA
cdr3_nt: TGTGCCAGCGGACAGGGGGCAAGAGATACGCAGTATTTT
cdr3_aa: CASGQGARDTQYF

d_call: NA
j_call: TRBJ2-1
v_call: TRBV2
clone_size: NA
cdr3_nt: TGTGCCAGCAGTGAAACTATCTACAATGAGCAGTTCTTC
cdr3_aa: CASSETIYNEQFF

d_call: NA
j_call: TRBJ2-2
v_call: TRBV7-8
clone_size: NA
cdr3_nt: TGTGCCAGCACGGCTGATCAGGGGAATAACGGGGAGCTGTTTTTT
cdr3_aa: CASTADQGNNGELFF

d_call: TRBD1
j_call: TRBJ2-7
v_call: TRBV11-2
clone_size: NA
cdr3_nt: TGTGCCAGCAGCCAAGCTGGGGGGACAGGTCGCTACGAGCAGTACTTC
cdr3_aa: CASSQAGGTGRYEQYF